These T cell receptor beta chains were read from a single sample in a study of blood T cells in healthy people across ages. A single record per CDR3 protein comes from TCRdb applying MiXCR to the 5' RACE reads. The sample includes more than 1 million distinct CDR3 sequences, 35% to 55% of them seen just once. The sample comprised blood. The receptors here all came from a woman in her sixties in good health. Both conserved end residues are part of each CDR3. The order of the fields is clone size, D gene, V gene, J gene, CDR3 protein, CDR3 DNA. D genes are given only for firm matches. Part of the rows lack a size; the others show once, few, many or a class for expanded clones.

>few|NA|TRBV5-1|TRBJ2-6
CASSGSPSGANVLTF
TGCGCCAGCAGCGGTTCCCCCTCTGGGGCCAACGTCCTGACTTTC
>NA|TRBD2|TRBV7-2|TRBJ2-3
CASSFQAGGTDTQYF
TGTGCCAGCAGCTTTCAAGCGGGAGGAACAGATACGCAGTATTTT
>NA|NA|TRBV20-1|TRBJ2-4
CSASQLAHMTKNIQYF
TGCAGTGCTAGCCAACTAGCTCATATGACCAAAAACATTCAGTACTTC
>few|TRBD1|TRBV5-6|TRBJ2-1
CASSQVQGGTEQFF
TGTGCCAGCAGCCAAGTACAGGGGGGCACTGAGCAGTTCTTC
>NA|TRBD1|TRBV20-1|TRBJ2-3
CSARGQGGGRTDTQYF
TGCAGTGCTAGGGGACAGGGTGGAGGGCGCACAGATACGCAGTATTTT
>once|NA|TRBV9|TRBJ2-3
CASSQPSTGPGTDTQYF
TGTGCCAGCAGCCAACCCTCCACCGGACCAGGCACAGATACGCAGTATTTT
>NA|TRBD2|TRBV20-1|TRBJ2-5
CSASSTMAGGRNEQYF
TGCAGTGCTAGTTCAACTATGGCGGGAGGAAGGAATGAGCAGTACTTC
>NA|TRBD2|TRBV29-1|TRBJ2-3
CSVYKAGASTDTQYF
TGCAGCGTATATAAAGCGGGGGCCAGCACAGATACGCAGTATTTT
>NA|NA|TRBV6-1|TRBJ2-5
CASSEREETQYF
TGTGCCAGCAGTGAACGGGAGGAGACCCAGTACTTC
>many|NA|TRBV7-3|TRBJ2-1
CASSSSLSGNEQFF
TGTGCCAGCAGCTCGTCCCTCAGTGGTAATGAGCAGTTCTTC
>few|TRBD2|TRBV9|TRBJ2-7
CASSASGLAGAYEQYF
TGTGCCAGCAGCGCAAGCGGACTAGCGGGAGCCTACGAGCAGTACTTC
>NA|NA|TRBV28|TRBJ1-5
CASTNHIGNQPQHF
TGTGCCAGCACTAACCACATTGGAAATCAGCCCCAGCATTTT
>few|NA|TRBV7-8|TRBJ2-3
CASSLRVANTQYF
TGTGCCAGCAGCTTACGGGTTGCTAATACGCAGTATTTT
>NA|TRBD2|TRBV20-1|TRBJ2-3
CLCSGRGTQYF
TGCTTATGTAGCGGGAGAGGTACGCAGTATTTT
>many|TRBD2|TRBV7-2|TRBJ2-7
CASSQQGPRAGGYSYEQYF
TGTGCCAGCAGCCAACAGGGCCCGCGGGCGGGAGGTTACTCCTACGAGCAGTACTTC
>NA|TRBD2|TRBV20-1|TRBJ2-3
CSATGTSGRADTQYF
TGCAGTGCTACCGGGACTAGCGGGAGGGCAGATACGCAGTATTTT
>few|NA|TRBV28|TRBJ2-3
CASSRWGTDTQYF
TGTGCCAGCAGTCGGTGGGGCACAGATACGCAGTATTTT
>NA|NA|TRBV6-5|TRBJ2-1
CASSLGREPIAEQFF
TGTGCCAGCAGTTTGGGGCGGGAACCCATCGCTGAGCAGTTCTTC
>few|NA|TRBV6-6|TRBJ1-4
CASSASGTGSTNEKLFF
TGTGCCAGCAGCGCCAGCGGGACGGGGTCAACTAATGAAAAACTGTTTTTT
>few|NA|TRBV4-1|TRBJ1-2
CASSQPGSIPNYGYTF
TGCGCCAGCAGCCAACCGGGGAGCATCCCTAACTATGGCTACACCTTC
>NA|NA|TRBV4-1|TRBJ2-5
CASSHASRSQETQYF
TGCGCCAGCAGCCACGCCTCCAGGAGTCAAGAGACCCAGTACTTC
>NA|TRBD2|TRBV7-2|TRBJ2-1
CASSLGRRTSNEQFF
TGTGCCAGCAGCTTAGGACGCAGGACTAGCAATGAGCAGTTCTTC
>NA|TRBD2|TRBV20-1|TRBJ2-7
CSARDSSGRAKYEQYF
TGCAGTGCTAGAGATTCGAGCGGGAGGGCCAAATACGAGCAGTACTTC
>few|NA|TRBV28|TRBJ2-7
CASSRTVGSYEQYF
TGTGCCAGCAGCCGGACAGTCGGCTCCTACGAGCAGTACTTC
>NA|NA|TRBV6-2/TRBV6-3|TRBJ2-7
CASSYRLGGMNYEQYF
TGTGCCAGCAGTTATCGCTTGGGCGGGATGAACTACGAGCAGTACTTC
>NA|NA|TRBV10-3|TRBJ2-5
CAISGGETSQETQYF
TGTGCCATCAGTGGGGGGGAAACCAGCCAAGAGACCCAGTACTTC
>NA|TRBD2|TRBV20-1|TRBJ2-5
CSARPPYGRPQETQYF
TGCAGTGCTAGACCTCCTTACGGGAGGCCCCAAGAGACCCAGTACTTC
>NA|TRBD1|TRBV12-3/TRBV12-4|TRBJ2-7
CASSPLRGLNSYEQYF
TGTGCCAGCAGTCCATTGAGGGGGCTCAACTCCTACGAGCAGTACTTC
>NA|NA|TRBV6-5|TRBJ1-6
CASSYRGGYSPLHF
TGTGCCAGCAGTTACCGGGGTGGGTATTCACCCCTCCACTTT
>NA|TRBD2|TRBV5-6|TRBJ2-7
CASSSRLAGKNIYEQYF
TGTGCCAGCAGCTCGAGACTAGCGGGGAAAAACATCTACGAGCAGTACTTC
>few|NA|TRBV12-3/TRBV12-4|TRBJ2-7
CASSLAFHEQYF
TGTGCCAGCAGTTTAGCGTTTCACGAGCAGTACTTC
>NA|NA|TRBV10-2|TRBJ1-6
CASSGSRQSPLHF
TGCGCCAGCAGTGGAAGTAGGCAATCACCCCTCCACTTT
>few|TRBD1|TRBV6-5|TRBJ2-7
CASSSLTGGDYEQYF
TGTGCCAGCAGTTCCCTGACAGGGGGCGATTACGAGCAGTACTTC
>NA|TRBD2|TRBV11-2|TRBJ2-1
CASSLEGSGRPRSSYNEQFF
TGTGCCAGCAGCTTAGAGGGTAGCGGGAGGCCACGGAGCTCCTACAATGAGCAGTTCTTC
>NA|NA|TRBV20-1|TRBJ2-7
CSAIRESERYF
TGCAGTGCAATTAGGGAGTCCGAGCGGTACTTC
>NA|NA|TRBV6-6|TRBJ2-3
CASSHGRSGTDTQYF
TGTGCCAGCAGCCACGGGCGCTCAGGGACAGATACGCAGTATTTT
>once|NA|TRBV5-1|TRBJ1-2
CASSLYLDGYTF
TGCGCCAGCAGCTTGTACCTGGATGGCTACACCTTC
>few|TRBD1|TRBV29-1|TRBJ1-2
CSVGPGGGYGYTF
TGCAGCGTAGGACCAGGGGGAGGCTATGGCTACACCTTC
>NA|TRBD1|TRBV28|TRBJ1-1
CASSAPGQGDAEAFF
TGTGCCAGCAGCGCCCCGGGACAGGGGGACGCTGAAGCTTTCTTT
>NA|TRBD1|TRBV28|TRBJ1-6
CASLTGSSYNSPLHF
TGTGCCAGCCTGACAGGGAGCTCCTATAATTCACCCCTCCACTTT
>NA|NA|TRBV6-5|TRBJ1-1
CASSSGGALTEAFF
TGTGCCAGCAGTTCTGGTGGTGCCCTCACTGAAGCTTTCTTT
>NA|TRBD2|TRBV6-6|TRBJ2-3
CASTASGLGQSTQYF
TGTGCCAGCACGGCTAGCGGATTGGGTCAGAGCACGCAGTATTTT
>NA|TRBD2|TRBV15|TRBJ2-2
CATSRDLAGANTGELFF
TGTGCCACCAGCAGAGATCTAGCGGGGGCGAACACCGGGGAGCTGTTTTTT
>once|NA|TRBV7-9|TRBJ2-7
CASRTNLGATYEQYF
TGTGCCAGCAGGACCAACCTCGGGGCCACCTACGAGCAGTACTTC
>NA|NA|TRBV6-6|TRBJ1-4
CASTGRERRDEKLFF
TGTGCCAGCACTGGAAGGGAGCGGAGGGATGAAAAACTGTTTTTT
>NA|TRBD1|TRBV10-1|TRBJ2-5
CASSTGQGTQYF
TGCGCCAGCAGTACGGGACAGGGGACCCAGTACTTC
>NA|NA|TRBV27|TRBJ2-1
CASSLRERDDEQFF
TGTGCCAGCAGTTTACGGGAGCGAGATGATGAGCAGTTCTTC
>many|NA|TRBV27|TRBJ2-1
CASSLSSYNEQFF
TGTGCCAGCAGTTTGAGCTCCTACAATGAGCAGTTCTTC
>few|TRBD1|TRBV7-3|TRBJ1-2
CASSPAGGGYGYTF
TGTGCCAGCAGCCCCGCAGGGGGAGGCTATGGCTACACCTTC
>many|TRBD2|TRBV28|TRBJ2-7
CASTLGGSSYEQYF
TGTGCCAGCACCCTGGGCGGGAGCTCCTACGAGCAGTACTTC
>NA|NA|TRBV14|TRBJ2-1
CASSQAGLAKGNEQFF
TGTGCCAGCAGCCAAGCCGGCCTAGCGAAGGGGAATGAGCAGTTCTTC
>NA|TRBD2|TRBV6-2/TRBV6-3|TRBJ2-3
CASSYPGLAEGDTQYF
TGTGCCAGCAGTTACCCCGGACTAGCGGAGGGAGATACGCAGTATTTT
>few|TRBD2|TRBV20-1|TRBJ2-1
CSASRTSGTYNEQFF
TGCAGTGCTAGTAGAACTAGCGGGACTTACAATGAGCAGTTCTTC